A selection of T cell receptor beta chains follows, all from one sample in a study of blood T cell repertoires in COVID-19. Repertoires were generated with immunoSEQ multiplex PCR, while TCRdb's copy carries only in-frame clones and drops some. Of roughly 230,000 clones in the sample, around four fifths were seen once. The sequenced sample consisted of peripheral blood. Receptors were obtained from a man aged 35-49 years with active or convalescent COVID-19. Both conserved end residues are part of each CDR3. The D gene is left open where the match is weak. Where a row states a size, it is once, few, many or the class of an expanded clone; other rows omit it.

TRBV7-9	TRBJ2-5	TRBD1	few	TGTGCCAGCAGCAAAACAGGGGGGGAGACCCAGTACTTC	CASSKTGGETQYF
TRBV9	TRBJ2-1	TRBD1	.	TGTGCCAGCAGCGTAGACCCGACAGGGAGTGAGCAGTTCTTC	CASSVDPTGSEQFF
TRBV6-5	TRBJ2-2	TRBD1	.	TGTGCCAGCAGTAGGGACAGTGACACCGGGGAGCTGTTTTTT	CASSRDSDTGELFF
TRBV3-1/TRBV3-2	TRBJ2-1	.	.	TGTGCCAGCAGCGGGAGGGGAGGGGGCTACAATGAGCAGTTCTTC	CASSGRGGGYNEQFF
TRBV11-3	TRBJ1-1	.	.	TGTGCCAGCAGCTTGACAGGACAAGCTTTCTTT	CASSLTGQAFF
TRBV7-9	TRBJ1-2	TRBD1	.	TGTGCCAGACTCCTCGACCGCAGGGGGCCAAATGGCTACACCTTC	CARLLDRRGPNGYTF
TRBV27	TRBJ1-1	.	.	TGTGCCAGCAGTCCACTTCCAAACACTGAAGCTTTCTTT	CASSPLPNTEAFF
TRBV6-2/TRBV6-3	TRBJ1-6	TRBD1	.	TGTGCCAGCAGCCCCAGGGACAGGGGAAGATCCCTCCACTTT	CASSPRDRGRSLHF
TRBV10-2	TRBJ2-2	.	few	TGCGCCAGCGGGGGGTTCGGGTCCGGGGAGCTGTTTTTT	CASGGFGSGELFF
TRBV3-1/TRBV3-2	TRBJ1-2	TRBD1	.	TGTGCCAGCAGTCAAGCGACAGGGTGGAACTATGGCTACACCTTC	CASSQATGWNYGYTF
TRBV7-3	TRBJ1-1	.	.	TGTGCCAGCAGCTCCGCGGGGAACACTGAAGCTTTCTTT	CASSSAGNTEAFF
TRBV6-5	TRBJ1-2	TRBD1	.	TGTGCCAGCAGTTACTCCGGACAGGGGGTAGATGGCTACACCTTC	CASSYSGQGVDGYTF
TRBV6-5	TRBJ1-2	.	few	TGTGCCAGCAACCTTGACAGCACTAACTATGGCTACACCTTC	CASNLDSTNYGYTF
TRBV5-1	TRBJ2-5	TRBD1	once	TGCGCCAGCAGGAATCAGGGGGCGGCATCTCAAGAGACCCAGTACTTC	CASRNQGAASQETQYF
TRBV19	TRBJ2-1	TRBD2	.	TGTGCCAGTAGTATAGATTCTAGCGGGAGCCTCTCCTACAATGAGCAGTTCTTC	CASSIDSSGSLSYNEQFF
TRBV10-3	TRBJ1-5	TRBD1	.	TGTGCCATCAGTATGGGACAGGGCAGTAATCAGCCCCAGCATTTT	CAISMGQGSNQPQHF
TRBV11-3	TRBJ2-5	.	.	TGTGCCAGCAGCCCCCTAAGGGGGGGGCCGTTGGAGACCCAGTACTTC	CASSPLRGGPLETQYF
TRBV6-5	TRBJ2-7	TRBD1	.	TGTGCCAGCAGTTCGGGGACAGGGCTATCCTACGAGCAGTACTTC	CASSSGTGLSYEQYF
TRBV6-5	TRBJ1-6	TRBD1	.	TGTGCCAGCAGTTACAGGAGACAGGGTGATTCACCCCTCCACTTT	CASSYRRQGDSPLHF
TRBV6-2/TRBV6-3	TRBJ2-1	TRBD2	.	TGTGCCAGCAGTGCTGAGCGGGGGGAGCAGTTCTTC	CASSAERGEQFF
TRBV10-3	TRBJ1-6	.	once	TGTGCCATCAGTGAGGCCCCCACAATACCGAATTCACCCCTCCACTTT	CAISEAPTIPNSPLHF
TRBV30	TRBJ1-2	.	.	TGTGCCTGGACCAGGGCTGCGGGGGGCTACACCTTC	CAWTRAAGGYTF
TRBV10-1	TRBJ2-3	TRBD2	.	TGCGCCAGCAGTGATCCAGCGGGAGGGCGAGATACGCAGTATTTT	CASSDPAGGRDTQYF
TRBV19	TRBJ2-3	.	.	TGTGCCAGTAGATCGCAGAGGTCAGGGGCTTCAGATACGCAGTATTTT	CASRSQRSGASDTQYF
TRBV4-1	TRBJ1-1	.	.	TGCGCCAGCAGCCCCCCCCCGTCCTGTGAAGCTTTCTTT	CASSPPPSCEAFF
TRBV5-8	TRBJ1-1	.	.	TGTGCCAGCAGCTTGGTCGGCGGGCATAGCACTGAAGCTTTCTTT	CASSLVGGHSTEAFF
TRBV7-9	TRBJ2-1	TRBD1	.	TGTGCCAGCAGCCCGCAGGACAGGAATGAGCAGTTCTTC	CASSPQDRNEQFF
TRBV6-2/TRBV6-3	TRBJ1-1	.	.	TGTGCCAGCAGTTCCGCCACCGACATGAAGCTCTTT	CASSSATDMKLF
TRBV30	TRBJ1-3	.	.	TGTGCCTGGACCATGGGGGGCTCTGGAAACACCATATATTTT	CAWTMGGSGNTIYF
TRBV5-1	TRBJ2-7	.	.	TGCGCCAGCAGCTTGGCATCACAGGACTACGAGCAGTACTTC	CASSLASQDYEQYF
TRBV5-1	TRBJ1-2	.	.	TGCGCCAGCAGCCAGGACAGCTATGGCTACACCTTC	CASSQDSYGYTF
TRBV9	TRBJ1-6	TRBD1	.	TGTGCCAGCAGCCGACAGGGAGATAATTCACCCCTCCACTTT	CASSRQGDNSPLHF
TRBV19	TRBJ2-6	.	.	TGTGCCAGTACTACAGTGGACTCTGGGGCCAACGTCCTGACTTTC	CASTTVDSGANVLTF
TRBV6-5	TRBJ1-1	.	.	TGTGCCAGCAGTTATGAGGGGGTTTTGAACACTGAAGCTTTCTTT	CASSYEGVLNTEAFF
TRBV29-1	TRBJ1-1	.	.	TGCAGCGTTGGAGGTGCTCGGGGTAAGGCTGAAGCTTTCTTT	CSVGGARGKAEAFF
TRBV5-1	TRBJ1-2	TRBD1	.	TGCGCCAGCAGCCGGACAGGGGGGCGTAACTATGGCTACACCTTC	CASSRTGGRNYGYTF
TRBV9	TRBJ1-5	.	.	TGTGCCAGCAGCGTATCGGACGGACAAAATCAGCCCCAGCATTTT	CASSVSDGQNQPQHF
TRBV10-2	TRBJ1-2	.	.	TGCGCCAGCAGTCCGCTCACAGGGAACTATGGCTACACCTTC	CASSPLTGNYGYTF